Each of the 24 T cell receptor beta chains below was sequenced from the same sample in a study of blood T cell repertoires in COVID-19. Generated by immunoSEQ multiplex PCR, the TCRdb table keeps only in-frame clones and is missing some. The profile covers 130,000 to 150,000 clones, with roughly 77% appearing a single time and around 4% taken by the ten largest. Sequencing used peripheral blood. The receptors here all came from a man aged 60-69 years with acute or convalescent COVID-19.

The chain couples TRBV19 to TRBJ1-5; D gene ambiguous. CDR3 length equals 14 residues. CDR1 and CDR2 (germline): LNHDA, SQIVND (reference sequence). V was pared by 1 base and J by 0 bases, with 4 bases between. The CDR3 is CASSIAYSNQPQHF. For the CDR3, the DNA is TGTGCCAGTAGTATAGCCTATAGCAATCAGCCCCAGCATTTT.

The J gene is TRBJ2-2, the V gene TRBV5-1; D might be TRBD2 (7 bases). Trimming shortened V by 2 bases and J by 1 base, and 12 bases separated the two germline ends. Germline CDR1 and CDR2: SGHRS and YFSETQ. CDR3 length: 16 amino acids. For the CDR3, the DNA is TGCGCCAGCAGCTTACGGGGGGCGATGAACACCGGGGAGCTGTTTTTT. Translating gives CASSLRGAMNTGELFF.

This chain joins TRBV5-8 and TRBJ1-1, with D perhaps matching TRBD1 (6 bases). Germline V gene data show CDR1 as SGHTS and CDR2 as YDEGEE. This CDR3 has 14 amino acids. V lost 4 bases to trimming and J lost 0 bases, with 10 bases between them. In DNA, the CDR3 is TGTGCCAGCAGCGCGACAGGCCTGAACACTGAAGCTTTCTTT. Translated: CASSATGLNTEAFF.

This clone has just one count. The chain links TRBV5-6 to TRBJ1-4, with no clear D. This CDR3 comprises 15 residues. CDR1 is SGHDT, CDR2 YYEEEE, per germline. The germline V and J ends were trimmed by 1 base and 7 bases, with 14 bases remaining between them. As DNA, the CDR3 is TGTGCCAGCAGCTTGTCCCCGGGGTTAGGTGAAAAACTGTTTTTT. Translation gives CASSLSPGLGEKLFF.

The chain links TRBV2 to TRBJ2-7; 7 nucleotides agree with TRBD2. CDR1 SNHLY and CDR2 FYNNEI come from the germline V gene. The J segment lost 2 bases and the V segment lost 0 bases, leaving 1 base of the junction unmatched. CDR3 length: 14 amino acids. The CDR3 sequence is CASSEASGPYEQYF. CDR3 sequence (DNA): TGTGCCAGCAGTGAAGCTAGCGGGCCCTACGAGCAGTACTTC.

This chain connects TRBV7-2 to TRBJ2-3; weak D call: TRBD2 (5 bases). V dropped 5 bases and J dropped 0 bases, with 12 bases sitting between them. The CDR3 is made up of 15 amino acids. Looked up from germline, CDR1 is SGHTA and CDR2 is FQGNSA. The CDR3 loop is CASSPDYLSTDTQYF. CDR3 DNA sequence: TGTGCCAGCAGCCCCGACTACCTTAGCACAGATACGCAGTATTTT.

V usage is TRBV28 and J usage is TRBJ1-2; D unclear. Germline values: CDR1 MDHEN, CDR2 SYDVKM. The germline V and J ends were trimmed by 0 bases and 5 bases, with 10 bases remaining between them. The CDR3 covers 14 residues. CDR3 nucleotides: TGTGCCAGCAGTTTATGGCCGGCGGGGTATGGCTACACCTTC. The encoded protein is CASSLWPAGYGYTF.

V and J are TRBV6-4 and TRBJ1-4; TRBD1 might be the D (5 bases). CDR3 size: 16 residues. The germline gives CDR1 MRHNA, CDR2 SNTAGT. Trimming pared 1 base from V and 1 base from J, leaving 10 bases between. The CDR3 here is CASSDWDFLTNEKLFF. CDR3 DNA: TGTGCCAGCAGTGACTGGGACTTTCTAACTAATGAAAAACTGTTTTTT.

The chain recombines TRBV28 with TRBJ2-7; possible D gene TRBD2, 6 bases. Trimming took 7 bases from V and 2 from J, leaving 18 bases between them. The CDR3 length is 15 residues. Looked up from germline, CDR1 is MDHEN and CDR2 is SYDVKM. The CDR3 DNA is TGTGCCAGCACTATCGGGACTTTGGGGCCCTACGAGCAGTACTTC. It yields the protein CASTIGTLGPYEQYF.

This clone was counted only a few times. The V gene is TRBV6-6, the J gene TRBJ2-7, with a weak D call TRBD2 (6 bases). Germline V gives CDR1 MNHNY, CDR2 SVGAGI (reference sequence). The CDR3 is 13 residues long. Between the trimmed V and J ends, which lost 8 bases and 7 bases, there was a span of 18 bases. The CDR3: CASFREIGPEQYF. DNA of the CDR3: TGTGCCAGCTTCCGGGAGATCGGTCCAGAGCAGTACTTC.

This clone has just a few counts. As DNA, the CDR3 is TGTGCCAGCAGCGTAGATAGCGGGAGTTGGTACGAGCAGTACTTC. This translates into CASSVDSGSWYEQYF. The V call is TRBV9, the J call TRBJ2-7; 9 nucleotides line up with TRBD2. The CDR3 runs to 15 residues. Germline V gene sequence: CDR1 SGDLS, CDR2 YYNGEE. V lost 0 bases, J lost 4 bases, and 5 bases stayed unmatched. Drawing the rest from reference TRBV9 and TRBJ2-7, the complete variable domain is DSGVTQTPKHLITATGQRVTLRCSPRSGDLSVYWYQQSLDQGLQFLIQYYNGEERAKGNILERFSAQQFPDLHSELNLSSLELGDSALYFCASSVDSGSWYEQYFGPGTRLTVT.

The chain is built from TRBV24-1 and TRBJ2-7; maybe TRBD1 (5 bases). The length of the CDR3 is 13 residues. Germline lookup yields CDR1 KGHDR and CDR2 SFDVKD. V was trimmed by 4 bases and J by 6 bases, leaving 12 bases between them. The DNA of the CDR3 is TGTGCCACCAGTGACCGACAGTCCGGCGAGCAGTACTTC. Its protein product is CATSDRQSGEQYF.

This sequence joins TRBV28 and TRBJ2-7; D unclear. The germline V gene encodes CDR1 MDHEN and CDR2 SYDVKM. This CDR3 contains 15 residues. V lost 3 bases to trimming and J lost 2 bases, with 14 bases between them. CDR3 DNA: TGTGCCAGCAGTTTGGGTGGCACTAAAGCCTACGAGCAGTACTTC. This gives the protein CASSLGGTKAYEQYF.

The V gene is TRBV7-9, the J gene TRBJ2-3; the match to TRBD1 covers 7 bases. Germline CDR1 reads SEHNR; CDR2 reads FQNEAQ (reference sequence). The CDR3 has 14 residues. The trim removed 3 bases at V and 2 bases at J, leaving 2 bases unmatched. Here the CDR3 DNA reads TGTGCCAGCAGCTTGGACAGGCACACAGATACGCAGTATTTT. It codes for CASSLDRHTDTQYF.

The gene calls are TRBV19 and TRBJ2-1; 7 nucleotides align to TRBD2. This CDR3 has 18 residues. The trim removed 5 bases at V and 8 bases at J, leaving 21 bases unmatched. Germline V lookup: CDR1 LNHDA, CDR2 SQIVND (reference sequence). CDR3 nucleotide sequence: TGTGCCAGTAGTCGGACTAGGGGCCCAGGAGTCCGCGGCCATGAGCAGTTCTTC. Its protein is CASSRTRGPGVRGHEQFF.

The chain uses TRBV10-3 and TRBJ2-1; 10 bases are shared with TRBD1. The CDR3 is made up of 14 amino acids. The germline CDR1 and CDR2 sequences are ENHRY and SYGVKD. V was pared by 4 bases and J by 6 bases, with 3 bases of the junction left unmatched. The CDR3 reads CAISGDRGPNEQFF. CDR3 nucleotides: TGTGCCATCAGTGGGGACAGGGGACCCAATGAGCAGTTCTTC.

This chain connects TRBV28 to TRBJ2-3; 7 bases map to TRBD1. J gave up 5 bases and V 7 bases, and 12 bases lay outside the gene matches. The CDR3 has 15 residues. The germline gives CDR1 MDHEN, CDR2 SYDVKM. CDR3 protein: CASNPPGQQRDTQYF. CDR3 nucleotide sequence: TGTGCCAGCAACCCTCCGGGACAGCAAAGAGATACGCAGTATTTT.

A few counts support this clone. V gene TRBV7-9 combines with J gene TRBJ1-5, with 9 bases identical to TRBD1. From germline, CDR1 is SEHNR and CDR2 FQNEAQ (reference sequence). CDR3 length: 13 amino acids. With V trimmed by 4 bases and J by 7 bases, 2 bases remained unmatched. The CDR3 protein is CASSSTGGQPQHF. CDR3 bases: TGTGCCAGCAGCTCCACAGGGGGCCAGCCCCAGCATTTT. The whole variable domain, filled in from reference TRBV7-9 and TRBJ1-5, reads DTGVSQNPRHKITKRGQNVTFRCDPISEHNRLYWYRQTLGQGPEFLTYFQNEAQLEKSRLLSDRFSAERPKGSFSTLEIQRTEQGDSAMYLCASSSTGGQPQHFGDGTRLSIL.

V is TRBV4-1 and J is TRBJ1-2, with 8 bases that match TRBD1. V was clipped by 2 bases and J by 7 bases; unmatched bases: 9. Germline assignment: CDR1 MGHRA and CDR2 YSYEKL. This CDR3 is 15 amino acids long. The CDR3 sequence: CASSQSPGTGSGYTF. Here the CDR3 DNA reads TGCGCCAGCAGCCAATCCCCAGGGACAGGTAGTGGCTACACCTTC.

The chain has TRBV3-1 (or the pseudogene TRBV3-2) and TRBJ1-2; 7 positions agree with TRBD1. This CDR3 has 14 amino acids. Trimming took 4 bases from V and 7 from J; bases not matched to a gene: 9. Germline V gene sequence: CDR1 LGHDT, CDR2 YNNKEL (reference sequence). The CDR3 loop reads CASSLGQEGGGYTF. In DNA, the CDR3 is TGTGCCAGCAGCCTCGGACAGGAGGGGGGTGGCTACACCTTC.

As concerns this clone: At one boundary the junction diverges from the germline segment, which might be a read error. This sequence joins TRBV7-9 and TRBJ2-5, with 12 bases lining up with TRBD2. This CDR3 has 14 residues. Germline V gene sequence: CDR1 SEHNR, CDR2 FQNEAQ (reference sequence). The CDR3 sequence: CASSLAGGQETQYF. The CDR3 coding sequence is TGTGCCAGCAGCCTAGCGGGAGGGCAAGAGACCCAGTACTTC.

This CDR3 is CASSPPGQGATQPQHF. CDR3 DNA: TGTGCCAGCTCACCACCGGGACAGGGGGCAACGCAGCCCCAGCATTTT. This chain uses TRBV18 with TRBJ1-5; 12 positions agree with TRBD1. CDR1 is KGHSH and CDR2 is LQKENI in the germline V gene. The CDR3 covers 16 residues. Trimming took 0 bases from V and 7 from J; bases not matched to a gene: 4.

This clone appeared a few times. The rearrangement joins TRBV4-1 to TRBJ1-5; D unclear. The CDR3 sequence is 15 residues long. Germline V CDR1 and CDR2: MGHRA, YSYEKL. The V gene lost 0 bases and the J gene lost 3 bases, with 9 bases spanning the gap. The CDR3 DNA follows: TGCGCCAGCAGCCAAGATTGGCAGGCCAATCAGCCCCAGCATTTT. It codes for CASSQDWQANQPQHF.

The chain links TRBV21-1 to TRBJ2-7; the table's D call of TRBD1 was not tested on the DNA. TRBV21-1 is classified as a pseudogene. The CDR3 consists of 16 residues. The chain's CDR3 is CASSRPGQGIPYEQYF. CDR3 in DNA: TGTGCCAGCAGCAGACCGGGACAGGGTATACCGTACGAGCAGTACTTC.